This T cell receptor (beta chain) was captured by sequencing in a study of blood T cell repertoires in COVID-19. Trimming pared 3 bases from V and 0 bases from J, leaving 8 bases between. Per the germline V gene, CDR1 is LNHDA and CDR2 is SQIVND (reference sequence). This CDR3 region has 14 residues. Data came from immunoSEQ multiplex PCR; TCRdb stores just in-frame clones and leaves some out. The repertoire holds just over 250,000 clones, with around 84% as singletons. The specimen sequenced was PBMCs or T cells enriched from blood (not recorded which). This sequence joins TRBV19 and TRBJ1-2; D remains ambiguous. This clonotype was sampled from a man aged 30-40 years with acute COVID-19. CDR3 in amino acids: CASSMLRANYGYTF. The CDR3 bases are TGTGCCAGTAGTATGTTACGGGCTAACTATGGCTACACCTTC.